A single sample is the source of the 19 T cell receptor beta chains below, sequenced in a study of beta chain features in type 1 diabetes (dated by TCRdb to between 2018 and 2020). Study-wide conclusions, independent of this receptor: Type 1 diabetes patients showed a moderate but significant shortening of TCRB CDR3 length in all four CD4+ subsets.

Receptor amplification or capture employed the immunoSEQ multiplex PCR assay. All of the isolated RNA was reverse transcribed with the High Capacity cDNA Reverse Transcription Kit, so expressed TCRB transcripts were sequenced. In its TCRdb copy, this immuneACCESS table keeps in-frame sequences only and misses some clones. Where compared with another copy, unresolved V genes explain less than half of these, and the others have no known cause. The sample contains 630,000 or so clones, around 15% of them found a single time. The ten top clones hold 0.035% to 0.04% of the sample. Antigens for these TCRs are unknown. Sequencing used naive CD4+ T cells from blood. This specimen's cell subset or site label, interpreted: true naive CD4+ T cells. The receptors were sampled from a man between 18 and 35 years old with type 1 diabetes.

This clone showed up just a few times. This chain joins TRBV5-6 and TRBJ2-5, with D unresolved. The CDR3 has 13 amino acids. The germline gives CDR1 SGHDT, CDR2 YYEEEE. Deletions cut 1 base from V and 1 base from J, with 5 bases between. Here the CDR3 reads CASSLHSQETQYF. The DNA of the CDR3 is TGTGCCAGCAGCTTGCACAGCCAAGAGACCCAGTACTTC.

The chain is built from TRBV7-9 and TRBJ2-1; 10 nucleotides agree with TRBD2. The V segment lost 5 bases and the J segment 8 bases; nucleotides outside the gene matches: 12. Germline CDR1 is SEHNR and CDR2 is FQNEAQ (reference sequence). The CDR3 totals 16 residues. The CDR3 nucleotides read TGTGCCAGCAGCCCCTCACCTAGCGGGAGTTACCATGAGCAGTTCTTC. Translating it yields CASSPSPSGSYHEQFF.

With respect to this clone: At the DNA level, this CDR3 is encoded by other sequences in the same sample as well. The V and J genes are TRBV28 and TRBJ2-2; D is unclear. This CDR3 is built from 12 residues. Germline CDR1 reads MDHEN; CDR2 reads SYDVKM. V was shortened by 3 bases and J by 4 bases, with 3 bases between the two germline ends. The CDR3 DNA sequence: TGTGCCAGCAGTTTGCGCACCGGGGAGCTGTTTTTT. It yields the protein CASSLRTGELFF.

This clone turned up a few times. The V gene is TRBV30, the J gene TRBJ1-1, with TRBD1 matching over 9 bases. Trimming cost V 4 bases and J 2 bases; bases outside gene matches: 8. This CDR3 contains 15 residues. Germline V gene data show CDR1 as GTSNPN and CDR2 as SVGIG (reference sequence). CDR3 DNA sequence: TGTGCCTGGATCACAGGGGGCAGTGGAAACACTGAAGCTTTCTTT. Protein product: CAWITGGSGNTEAFF. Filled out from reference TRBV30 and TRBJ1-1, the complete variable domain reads SQTIHQWPATLVQPVGSPLSLECTVEGTSNPNLYWYRQAAGRGLQLLFYSVGIGQISSEVPQNLSASRPQDRQFILSSKKLLLSDSGFYLCAWITGGSGNTEAFFGQGTRLTVV.

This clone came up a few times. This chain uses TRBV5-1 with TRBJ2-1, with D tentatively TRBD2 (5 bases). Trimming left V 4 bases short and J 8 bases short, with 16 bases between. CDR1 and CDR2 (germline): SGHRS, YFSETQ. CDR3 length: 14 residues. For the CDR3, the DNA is TGCGCCAGCAGCCACTCATGGGAGATCTATGAGCAGTTCTTC. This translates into CASSHSWEIYEQFF. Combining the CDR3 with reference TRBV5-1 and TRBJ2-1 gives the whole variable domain KAGVTQTPRYLIKTRGQQVTLSCSPISGHRSVSWYQQTPGQGLQFLFEYFSETQRNKGNFPGRFSGRQFSNSRSEMNVSTLELGDSALYLCASSHSWEIYEQFFGPGTRLTVL.

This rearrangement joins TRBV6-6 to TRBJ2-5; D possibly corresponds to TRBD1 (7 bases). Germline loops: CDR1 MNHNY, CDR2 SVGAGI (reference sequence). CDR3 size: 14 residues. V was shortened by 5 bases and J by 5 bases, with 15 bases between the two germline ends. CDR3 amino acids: CASSHGQAGETQYF. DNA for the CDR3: TGTGCCAGCAGTCACGGACAGGCGGGGGAGACCCAGTACTTC.

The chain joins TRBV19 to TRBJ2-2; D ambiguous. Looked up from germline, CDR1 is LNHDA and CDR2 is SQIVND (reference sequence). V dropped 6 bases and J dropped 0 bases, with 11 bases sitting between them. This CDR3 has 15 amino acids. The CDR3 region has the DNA TGTGCCAGTAGCCCCAGGAGACCGAACACCGGGGAGCTGTTTTTT. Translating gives CASSPRRPNTGELFF.

CDR3 nucleotides: TGTGCCAGCAGCCAAACAGGGGGAGCTTCACCCCTCCACTTT. Translated, it gives CASSQTGGASPLHF. J is TRBJ1-6 and V is TRBV7-9; TRBD1 matches 8 bases. This CDR3 comprises 14 residues. V trimming: 5 bases; J trimming: 9 bases; junction bases outside the gene matches: 6. Germline values: CDR1 SEHNR, CDR2 FQNEAQ (reference sequence).

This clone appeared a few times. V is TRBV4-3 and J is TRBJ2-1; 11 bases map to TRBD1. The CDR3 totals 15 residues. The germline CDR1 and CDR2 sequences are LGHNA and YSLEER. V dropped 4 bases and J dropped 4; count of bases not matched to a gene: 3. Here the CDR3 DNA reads TGCGCCAGCAGCCGGGACAGGGGGGGGTACAATGAGCAGTTCTTC. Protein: CASSRDRGGYNEQFF.

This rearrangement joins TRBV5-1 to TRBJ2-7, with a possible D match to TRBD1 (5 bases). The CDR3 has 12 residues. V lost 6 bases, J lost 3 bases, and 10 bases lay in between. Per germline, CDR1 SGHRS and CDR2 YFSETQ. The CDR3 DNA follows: TGCGCCAGCAAGGACACCCACTACGAGCAGTACTTC. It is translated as CASKDTHYEQYF. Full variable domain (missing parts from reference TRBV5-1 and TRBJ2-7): KAGVTQTPRYLIKTRGQQVTLSCSPISGHRSVSWYQQTPGQGLQFLFEYFSETQRNKGNFPGRFSGRQFSNSRSEMNVSTLELGDSALYLCASKDTHYEQYFGPGTRLTVT.

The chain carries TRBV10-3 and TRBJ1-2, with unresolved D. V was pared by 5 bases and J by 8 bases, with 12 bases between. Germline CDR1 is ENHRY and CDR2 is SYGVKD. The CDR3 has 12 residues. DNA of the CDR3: TGTGCCATCAGTTCTGATCTGGGAGGCTACACCTTC. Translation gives CAISSDLGGYTF.

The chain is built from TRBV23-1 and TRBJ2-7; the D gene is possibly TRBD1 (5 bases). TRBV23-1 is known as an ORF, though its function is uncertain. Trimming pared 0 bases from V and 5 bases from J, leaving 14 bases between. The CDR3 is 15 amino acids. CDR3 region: CASSQSLAGCDEQYF. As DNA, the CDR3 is TGCGCCAGCAGTCAATCGCTGGCAGGGTGCGACGAGCAGTACTTC.

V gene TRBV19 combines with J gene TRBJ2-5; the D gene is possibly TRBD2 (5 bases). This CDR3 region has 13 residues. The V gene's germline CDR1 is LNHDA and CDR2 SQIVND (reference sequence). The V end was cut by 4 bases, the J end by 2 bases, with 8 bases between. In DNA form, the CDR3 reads TGTGCCAGTAGTACACGGACTCAAGAGACCCAGTACTTC. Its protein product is CASSTRTQETQYF.

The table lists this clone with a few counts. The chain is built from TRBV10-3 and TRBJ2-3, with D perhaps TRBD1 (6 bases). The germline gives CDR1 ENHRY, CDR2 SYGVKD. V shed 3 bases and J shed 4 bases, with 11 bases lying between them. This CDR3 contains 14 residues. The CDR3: CAISDTTGSDTQYF. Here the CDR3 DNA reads TGTGCCATCAGTGATACAACAGGGTCAGATACGCAGTATTTT.

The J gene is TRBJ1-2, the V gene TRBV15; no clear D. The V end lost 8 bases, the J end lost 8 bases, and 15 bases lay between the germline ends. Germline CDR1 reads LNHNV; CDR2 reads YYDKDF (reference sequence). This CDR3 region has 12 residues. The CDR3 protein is CATAGPSSGYTF. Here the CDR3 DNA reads TGTGCCACCGCTGGACCGTCTAGCGGCTACACCTTC. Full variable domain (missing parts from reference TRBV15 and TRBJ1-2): DAMVIQNPRYQVTQFGKPVTLSCSQTLNHNVMYWYQQKSSQAPKLLFHYYDKDFNNEADTPDNFQSRRPNTSFCFLDIRSPGLGDTAMYLCATAGPSSGYTFGSGTRLTVV.

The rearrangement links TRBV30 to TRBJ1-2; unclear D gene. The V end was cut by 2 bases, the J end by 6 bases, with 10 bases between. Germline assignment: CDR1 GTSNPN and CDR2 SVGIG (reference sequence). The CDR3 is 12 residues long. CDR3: CAWSFYSDGYTF. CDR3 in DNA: TGTGCCTGGAGTTTCTACAGTGATGGCTACACCTTC. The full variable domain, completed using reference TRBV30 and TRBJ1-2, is SQTIHQWPATLVQPVGSPLSLECTVEGTSNPNLYWYRQAAGRGLQLLFYSVGIGQISSEVPQNLSASRPQDRQFILSSKKLLLSDSGFYLCAWSFYSDGYTFGSGTRLTVV.

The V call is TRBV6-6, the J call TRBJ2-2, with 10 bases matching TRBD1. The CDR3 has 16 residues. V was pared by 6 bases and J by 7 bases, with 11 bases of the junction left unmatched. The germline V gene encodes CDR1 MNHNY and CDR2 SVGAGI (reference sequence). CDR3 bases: TGTGCCAGCAGGCAAATCGGGACAGGGGTTGGCGGGGAGCTGTTTTTT. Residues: CASRQIGTGVGGELFF.

The CDR3 protein is CSAPLYETQYF. The DNA of the CDR3 is TGCAGTGCGCCGCTGTACGAGACCCAGTACTTC. The chain has TRBV20-1 and TRBJ2-5; unclear D gene. This CDR3 is 11 amino acids long. Germline values: CDR1 DFQATT, CDR2 SNEGSKA (reference sequence). V shed 6 bases and J shed 5 bases, with 10 bases lying between them.

The CDR3 here is CATSREVARSGNTIYF. The CDR3 DNA is TGTGCCACCAGCAGAGAAGTGGCCAGGTCTGGAAACACCATATATTTT. The chain joins TRBV15 to TRBJ1-3; D is uncertain. Germline loops: CDR1 LNHNV, CDR2 YYDKDF (reference sequence). The V and J ends lost 0 bases and 1 base respectively, with 10 bases between them. The CDR3 consists of 16 residues.